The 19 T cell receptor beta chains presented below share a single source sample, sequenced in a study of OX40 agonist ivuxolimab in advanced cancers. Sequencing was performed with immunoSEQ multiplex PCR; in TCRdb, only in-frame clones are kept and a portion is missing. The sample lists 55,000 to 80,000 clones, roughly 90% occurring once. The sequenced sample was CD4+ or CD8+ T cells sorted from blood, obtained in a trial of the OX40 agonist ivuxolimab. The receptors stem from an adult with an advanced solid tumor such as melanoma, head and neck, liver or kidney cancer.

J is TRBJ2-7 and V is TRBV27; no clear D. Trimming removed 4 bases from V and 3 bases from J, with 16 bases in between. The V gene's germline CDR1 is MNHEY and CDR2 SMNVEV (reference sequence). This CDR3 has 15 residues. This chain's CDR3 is CASSSSSLTGYEQYF. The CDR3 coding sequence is TGTGCCAGCAGTTCCAGCTCCCTAACCGGCTACGAGCAGTACTTC.

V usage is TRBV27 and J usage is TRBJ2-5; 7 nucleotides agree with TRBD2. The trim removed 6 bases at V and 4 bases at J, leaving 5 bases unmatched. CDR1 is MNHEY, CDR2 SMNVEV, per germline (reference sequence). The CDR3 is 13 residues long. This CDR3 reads CASSWEGGETQYF. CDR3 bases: TGTGCCAGCAGCTGGGAGGGCGGAGAGACCCAGTACTTC.

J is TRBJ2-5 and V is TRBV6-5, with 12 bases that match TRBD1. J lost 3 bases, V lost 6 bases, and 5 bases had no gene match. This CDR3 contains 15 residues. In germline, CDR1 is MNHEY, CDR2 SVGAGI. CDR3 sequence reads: CASRGDRGPKETQYF. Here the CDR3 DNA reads TGTGCCAGCAGGGGGGACAGGGGGCCCAAAGAGACCCAGTACTTC.

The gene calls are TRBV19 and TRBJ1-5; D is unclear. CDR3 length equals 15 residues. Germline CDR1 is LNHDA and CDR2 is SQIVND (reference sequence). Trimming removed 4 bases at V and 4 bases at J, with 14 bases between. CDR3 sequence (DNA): TGTGCCAGTAGTACAGGCCGAGCGAAGAATCAGCCCCAGCATTTT. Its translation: CASSTGRAKNQPQHF.

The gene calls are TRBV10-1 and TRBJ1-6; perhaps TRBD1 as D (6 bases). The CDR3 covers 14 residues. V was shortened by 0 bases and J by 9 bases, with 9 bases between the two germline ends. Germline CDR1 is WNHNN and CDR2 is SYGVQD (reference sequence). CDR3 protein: CASSESKGVSPLHF. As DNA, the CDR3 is TGCGCCAGCAGTGAGTCCAAGGGGGTTTCACCCCTCCACTTT.

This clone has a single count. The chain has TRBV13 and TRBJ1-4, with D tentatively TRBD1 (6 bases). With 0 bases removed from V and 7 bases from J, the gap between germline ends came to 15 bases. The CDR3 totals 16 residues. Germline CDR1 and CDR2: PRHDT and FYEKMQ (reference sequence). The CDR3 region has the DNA TGTGCCAGCAGCTTAGGCCGAGGGGGTGGTCTTGAAAAACTGTTTTTT. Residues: CASSLGRGGGLEKLFF.

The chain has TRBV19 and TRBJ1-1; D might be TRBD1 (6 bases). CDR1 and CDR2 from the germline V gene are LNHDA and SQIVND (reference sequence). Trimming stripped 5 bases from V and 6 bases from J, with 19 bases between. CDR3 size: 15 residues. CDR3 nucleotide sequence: TGTGCCAGTAGTCCAGCCCCTTCGGGGGCGGCTGAAGCTTTCTTT. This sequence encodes CASSPAPSGAAEAFF.

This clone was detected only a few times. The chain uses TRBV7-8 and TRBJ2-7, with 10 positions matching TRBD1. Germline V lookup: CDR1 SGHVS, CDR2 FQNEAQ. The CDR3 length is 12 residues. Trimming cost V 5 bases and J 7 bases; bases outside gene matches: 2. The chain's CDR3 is CASSRDRGEQYF. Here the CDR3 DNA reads TGTGCCAGCAGCCGGGACAGGGGTGAGCAGTACTTC.

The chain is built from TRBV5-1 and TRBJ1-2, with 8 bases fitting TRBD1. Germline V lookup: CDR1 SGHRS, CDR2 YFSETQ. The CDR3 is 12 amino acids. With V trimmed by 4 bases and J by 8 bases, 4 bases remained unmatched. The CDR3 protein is CASSRDRMGYTF. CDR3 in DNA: TGCGCCAGCAGCCGGGACAGGATGGGCTACACCTTC.

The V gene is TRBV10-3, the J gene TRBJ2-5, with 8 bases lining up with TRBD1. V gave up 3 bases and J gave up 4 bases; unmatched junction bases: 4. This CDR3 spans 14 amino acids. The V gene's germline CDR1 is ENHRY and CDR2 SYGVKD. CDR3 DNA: TGTGCCATCAGTGACAGGGGGCGAGGAGAGACCCAGTACTTC. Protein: CAISDRGRGETQYF.

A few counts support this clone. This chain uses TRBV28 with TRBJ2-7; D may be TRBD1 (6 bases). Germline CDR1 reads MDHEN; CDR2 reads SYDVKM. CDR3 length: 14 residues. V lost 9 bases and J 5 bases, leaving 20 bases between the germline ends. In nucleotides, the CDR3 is TGTGCCAGTCGCTCTGGACAGCCATCTGACGAGCAGTACTTC. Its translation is CASRSGQPSDEQYF.

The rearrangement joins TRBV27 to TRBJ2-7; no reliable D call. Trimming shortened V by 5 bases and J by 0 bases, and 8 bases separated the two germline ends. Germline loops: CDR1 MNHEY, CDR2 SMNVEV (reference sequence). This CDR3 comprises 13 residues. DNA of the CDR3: TGTGCCAGCAGTACCTCTAGCTCCTACGAGCAGTACTTC. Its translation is CASSTSSSYEQYF.

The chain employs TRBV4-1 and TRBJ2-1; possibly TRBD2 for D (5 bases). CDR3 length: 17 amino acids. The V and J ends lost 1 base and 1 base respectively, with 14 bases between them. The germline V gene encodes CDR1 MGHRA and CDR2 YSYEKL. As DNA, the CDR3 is TGCGCCAGCAGCCAAGGGCGTCTCTCGGGATCCTACAATGAGCAGTTCTTC. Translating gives CASSQGRLSGSYNEQFF.

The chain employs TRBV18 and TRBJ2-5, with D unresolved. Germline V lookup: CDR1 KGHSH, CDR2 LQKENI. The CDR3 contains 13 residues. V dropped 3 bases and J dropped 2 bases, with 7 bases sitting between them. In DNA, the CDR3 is TGTGCCAGCTCACCGGTAATTCAAGAGACCCAGTACTTC. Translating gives CASSPVIQETQYF.

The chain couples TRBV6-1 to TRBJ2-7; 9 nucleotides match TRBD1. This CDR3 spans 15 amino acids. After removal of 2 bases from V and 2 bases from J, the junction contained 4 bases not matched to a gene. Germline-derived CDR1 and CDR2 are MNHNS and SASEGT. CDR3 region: CASSELGQGPYEQYF. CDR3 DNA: TGTGCCAGCAGTGAATTGGGACAGGGTCCCTACGAGCAGTACTTC.

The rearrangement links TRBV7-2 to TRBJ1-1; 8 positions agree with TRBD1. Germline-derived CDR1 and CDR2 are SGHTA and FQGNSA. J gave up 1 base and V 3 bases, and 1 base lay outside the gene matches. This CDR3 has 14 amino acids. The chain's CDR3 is CASSLGQANTEAFF. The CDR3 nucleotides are TGTGCCAGCAGCTTGGGACAGGCGAACACTGAAGCTTTCTTT.

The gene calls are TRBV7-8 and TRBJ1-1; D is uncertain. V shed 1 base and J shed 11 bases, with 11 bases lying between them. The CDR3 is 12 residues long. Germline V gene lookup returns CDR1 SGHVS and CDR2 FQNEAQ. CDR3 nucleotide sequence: TGTGCCAGCAGCTTAGGGGGAGTAGGCGCTTTCTTT. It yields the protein CASSLGGVGAFF.

CDR3 nucleotide sequence: TGTGCCAGTCAAGGGAACCAAGGGAGAACATCACCCCTCCACTTT. It yields the protein CASQGNQGRTSPLHF. The chain uses TRBV19 and TRBJ1-6; D not certain. The V gene lost 8 bases and the J gene lost 10 bases, with 21 bases spanning the gap. Germline CDR1 LNHDA, CDR2 SQIVND (reference sequence). CDR3 length: 15 amino acids.

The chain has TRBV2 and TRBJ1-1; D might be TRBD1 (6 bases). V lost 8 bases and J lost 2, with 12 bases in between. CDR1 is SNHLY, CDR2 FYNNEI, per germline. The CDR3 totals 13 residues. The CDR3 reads CASAVQGNTEAFF. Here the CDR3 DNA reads TGTGCCAGCGCCGTACAGGGAAACACTGAAGCTTTCTTT.